The source of this T cell receptor (beta chain) is a study of T-cell reconstitution after alpha-beta-depleted transplantation in children. This clonotype was counted at least ten times. Unique molecular identifiers were incorporated into the prepared TCRbeta library. One entry per CDR3 protein, called by TCRdb with MiXCR from the PCR reads. The table has fewer than 700,000 distinct CDR3 sequences, 20% to 25% seen once. The receptor's source is a boy younger than two who had a stem cell transplant for acute myeloid leukemia, so the T cells may come from the graft donor. The input for sequencing was PBMCs, mostly from graft donor cells, taken 360 days after TCRalphabeta/CD19-depleted stem cell transplant.

In DNA form, the CDR3 reads TGCAGTGCTAGAGCAAGACTGGGTACGTGGGAGCAGTACTTC. Translation gives CSARARLGTWEQYF. The chain couples TRBV20-1 to TRBJ2-7; D is undetermined. The CDR3 has 14 amino acids. Trimming took 1 base from V and 7 from J, leaving 17 bases between them. The V gene's germline CDR1 is DFQATT and CDR2 SNEGSKA (reference sequence).